This TCR beta chain was profiled in a study of cytomegalovirus exposure and HLA in healthy donors. Study at large: In an earlier analysis, 117 million unique TCR beta sequences were found from 150 million to 200 million T cells.

The CDR3 is 15 amino acids. Germline V lookup: CDR1 SGHDT, CDR2 YYEEEE. V was clipped by 4 bases and J by 6 bases; unmatched bases: 6. It was with 60 Vbeta and 13 Jbeta primers that the PCR ran. Generated by immunoSEQ multiplex PCR, the TCRdb table keeps only in-frame clones and is missing some. The sample holds some 130,000 clones, about 80% seen once. This rearrangement joins TRBV5-6 to TRBJ2-1, with 11 bases aligning to TRBD2. The sequence derives from a man aged 40-55 years in good health and CMV-seronegative. The sequenced sample consisted of PBMCs. CDR3 nucleotides: TGTGCCAGCAGCCCGGGACTAGCGGAGATCAATGAGCAGTTCTTC. This encodes CASSPGLAEINEQFF.